The 32 T cell receptor beta chains below were found in one sample sequenced in a study of T cell responses to AZD1222 COVID-19 vaccine. This table comes from immunoSEQ multiplex PCR, and its TCRdb copy is limited to in-frame clones, with some not included. The table includes fewer than 180,000 clones, 92% detected once. Sequenced here: peripheral blood, sampled 28 days after the second AZD1222 dose. These receptors came from an adult who received the AZD1222 COVID-19 vaccine.

About this clone itself: One junction end does not reproduce the germline sequence, and a read error may be involved. The chain joins TRBV7-2 to TRBJ2-7, with 8 bases fitting TRBD2. The CDR3 loop spans 11 amino acids. Germline-derived CDR1 and CDR2 are SGHTA and FQGNSA. The DNA of the CDR3 is TGTGCCAGCAGCTTAGTGGGACTAGTTCACTTC. This encodes CASSLVGLVHF.

This sequence joins TRBV7-6 and TRBJ2-1, with 14 positions matching TRBD2. This CDR3 is 17 amino acids long. Trimming cost V 5 bases and J 9 bases; bases outside gene matches: 12. Germline V CDR1 and CDR2: SGHVS, FNYEAQ. CDR3 sequence (DNA): TGTGCCAGCAGCAACGGACTAGCGGGAGGCACGCGCGCTGAGCAGTTCTTC. As protein: CASSNGLAGGTRAEQFF.

In this sample, this clone turned up once. This chain connects TRBV10-1 to TRBJ2-7; the match to TRBD2 covers 7 bases. The trim removed 3 bases at V and 4 bases at J, leaving 18 bases unmatched. This CDR3 region has 18 residues. Germline V lookup: CDR1 WNHNN, CDR2 SYGVQD (reference sequence). CDR3 in DNA: TGCGCCAGCAGTGATTCGAACGTCAAGGGCGGGAGAAGGTACGAGCAGTACTTC. It encodes CASSDSNVKGGRRYEQYF.

The chain is built from TRBV4-1 and TRBJ1-5, with D perhaps matching TRBD1 (6 bases). V was cut by 0 bases and J by 1 base, with 10 bases left in between. The germline V gene has CDR1 MGHRA and CDR2 YSYEKL. This CDR3 has 16 residues. The CDR3 DNA sequence: TGCGCCAGCAGCCAAGATTTGGGGGGCAGCAATCAGCCCCAGCATTTT. This gives the protein CASSQDLGGSNQPQHF.

In its sample, this clone was seen once. The CDR3 reads CASNSPPGALNSPLHF. CDR3 nucleotide sequence: TGTGCCAGTAACAGCCCTCCCGGGGCCCTTAATTCACCCCTCCACTTT. The genes are TRBV19 and TRBJ1-6; maybe TRBD1 (5 bases). The CDR3 extends over 16 amino acids. Trimming removed 7 bases from V and 6 bases from J, with 19 bases in between. CDR1 is LNHDA, CDR2 SQIVND, per germline (reference sequence).

CDR3 DNA: TGTGCCAGCTCAGTTAGCGGGAGGGCGACCAAAAACATTCAGTACTTC. It specifies CASSVSGRATKNIQYF. The V call is TRBV18, the J call TRBJ2-4; 11 positions match TRBD2. V lost 5 bases, J lost 2 bases, and 5 bases stayed unmatched. Germline V gene data show CDR1 as KGHSH and CDR2 as LQKENI. The length of the CDR3 is 16 residues.

As to this clone: The sample contains more than one DNA sequence encoding this CDR3. This chain connects TRBV12-3 or TRBV12-4 to TRBJ1-5; D is undetermined. The CDR3 is 11 amino acids. Trimming stripped 6 bases from V and 3 bases from J, with 3 bases between. CDR3 in amino acids: CASSLNQPQHF. The CDR3 DNA reads TGTGCCAGCAGCCTCAATCAGCCCCAGCATTTT.

V usage is TRBV27 and J usage is TRBJ1-2; the D is unclear. Deletions cut 8 bases from V and 5 bases from J, with 18 bases between. Germline CDR1 and CDR2: MNHEY and SMNVEV (reference sequence). CDR3 length: 14 amino acids. CDR3 loop: CASAILGRSYGYTF. DNA of the CDR3: TGTGCCAGCGCTATCCTTGGTCGTAGTTATGGCTACACCTTC.

The chain recombines TRBV7-9 with TRBJ1-2; no definite D call. The germline V gene encodes CDR1 SEHNR and CDR2 FQNEAQ (reference sequence). V gave up 4 bases and J gave up 13 bases, with 13 bases separating them. The CDR3 loop spans 11 amino acids. DNA for the CDR3: TGTGCCAGCAGCTCGTATTCGGATTCCACCTTC. This sequence encodes CASSSYSDSTF.

This clone appeared a single time. The chain recombines TRBV27 with TRBJ1-5; D may be TRBD1 (5 bases). Germline CDR1 and CDR2: MNHEY and SMNVEV (reference sequence). CDR3 length equals 16 residues. Trimming took 3 bases from V and 6 from J, leaving 18 bases between them. The DNA of the CDR3 is TGTGCCAGCAGTTTTTGGGCAGGGTCGGCAGGTCAGCCCCAGCATTTT. Protein sequence: CASSFWAGSAGQPQHF.

The chain carries TRBV10-3 and TRBJ2-1; 8 bases fit TRBD2. The CDR3 length is 13 residues. Trimming removed 10 bases from V and 4 bases from J; junction bases left unmatched: 6. The germline V gene has CDR1 ENHRY and CDR2 SYGVKD. CDR3 coding DNA: TGTGCCACAAGCGGGAGTTCTTACAATGAGCAGTTCTTC. Translated: CATSGSSYNEQFF.

V usage is TRBV5-1 and J usage is TRBJ2-5, with 13 bases matching TRBD2. Germline assignment: CDR1 SGHRS and CDR2 YFSETQ. The CDR3 loop spans 16 amino acids. V shed 2 bases, J shed 3 bases, and the junction held 4 bases outside the gene matches. Here the CDR3 DNA reads TGCGCCAGCAGCTTCTTAACTAGCGGGAGGGAAGAGACCCAGTACTTC. It translates to CASSFLTSGREETQYF.

The rearrangement uses TRBV5-1 and TRBJ2-1; tentatively, D is TRBD2 (5 bases). Trimming shortened V by 2 bases and J by 5 bases, and 8 bases separated the two germline ends. Germline V gene lookup returns CDR1 SGHRS and CDR2 YFSETQ. There are 13 residues in the CDR3. In DNA, the CDR3 is TGCGCCAGCAGCTTCGGGGAAAACAATGAGCAGTTCTTC. It translates to CASSFGENNEQFF. Looking up the rest from reference TRBV5-1 and TRBJ2-1 gives the full variable domain: KAGVTQTPRYLIKTRGQQVTLSCSPISGHRSVSWYQQTPGQGLQFLFEYFSETQRNKGNFPGRFSGRQFSNSRSEMNVSTLELGDSALYLCASSFGENNEQFFGPGTRLTVL.

V and J are TRBV5-6 and TRBJ2-1, with D perhaps TRBD2 (6 bases). There are 17 residues in the CDR3. Germline assignment: CDR1 SGHDT and CDR2 YYEEEE. Trimming took 1 base from V and 3 from J, leaving 17 bases between them. The DNA for the CDR3 is TGTGCCAGCAGCTTGTGTCTAGCGAGCAGCTACTACAATGAGCAGTTCTTC. Protein: CASSLCLASSYYNEQFF.

This chain connects TRBV11-3 to TRBJ1-1; TRBD1 is a possible D gene (6 bases). Trimming took off 2 bases at V and 3 bases at J, with 13 bases between the two ends. CDR3 length: 15 amino acids. The germline gives CDR1 SGHNT, CDR2 YENEEA. The CDR3 DNA reads as TGTGCCAGCAGCTTACCGACGGGGGGCCACACTGAAGCTTTCTTT. This sequence encodes CASSLPTGGHTEAFF.

The CDR3 is CASNRDRDNEQFF. DNA of the CDR3: TGTGCCAGTAACCGGGACAGGGATAATGAGCAGTTCTTC. The genes are TRBV19 and TRBJ2-1, with 9 bases identical to TRBD1. The CDR3 is 13 residues long. Trimming removed 7 bases from V and 7 bases from J; junction bases left unmatched: 5. Germline values: CDR1 LNHDA, CDR2 SQIVND (reference sequence).

The CDR3 is CATSGGDAVRYSNQPQHF. DNA of the CDR3: TGTGCCACCAGTGGTGGGGACGCAGTAAGATATAGCAATCAGCCCCAGCATTTT. This chain joins TRBV24-1 and TRBJ1-5, with a possible D match to TRBD1 (5 bases). Deletions cut 5 bases from V and 0 bases from J, with 19 bases between. This CDR3 is 18 amino acids long. CDR1 and CDR2 from the germline V gene are KGHDR and SFDVKD.

The chain joins TRBV9 to TRBJ1-4, with a tentative D call TRBD1 (5 bases). Between the trimmed V and J ends, which lost 1 base and 1 base, there was a span of 11 bases. The CDR3 totals 16 residues. Germline V CDR1 and CDR2: SGDLS, YYNGEE. CDR3 sequence reads: CASSVNSGLTNEKLFF. The CDR3 nucleotides are TGTGCCAGCAGCGTAAATTCAGGGTTAACTAATGAAAAACTGTTTTTT.

This chain joins TRBV7-2 and TRBJ1-1, with D possibly matching TRBD1 (5 bases). The germline gives CDR1 SGHTA, CDR2 FQGNSA. Deletions cut 7 bases from V and 0 bases from J, with 18 bases between. This CDR3 is built from 16 residues. In DNA form, the CDR3 reads TGTGCCAGCACCTCGGCCCCGGGACGGATGAACACTGAAGCTTTCTTT. Translating it yields CASTSAPGRMNTEAFF.

CDR3 in DNA: TGTGCCAGCAGCCACGGCCAGGGGGCCAACGAGCAGTACTTC. This gives the protein CASSHGQGANEQYF. The rearrangement links TRBV5-6 to TRBJ2-7, with 8 bases matching TRBD1. Germline V gene sequence: CDR1 SGHDT, CDR2 YYEEEE. The CDR3 contains 14 residues. Unmatched junction bases numbered 8, after V lost 4 bases and J lost 5 bases.

This sequence joins TRBV19 and TRBJ2-5; no reliable D call. CDR1 and CDR2 from the germline V gene are LNHDA and SQIVND (reference sequence). Trimming removed 4 bases from V and 3 bases from J, with 9 bases in between. CDR3 size: 13 residues. The CDR3 nucleotides read TGTGCCAGTAGTAGGGCAGGAAAAGAGACCCAGTACTTC. Amino acid sequence: CASSRAGKETQYF.

The chain carries TRBV5-4 and TRBJ1-6; D not certain. Deletions cut 2 bases from V and 5 bases from J, with 8 bases between. Germline lookup yields CDR1 SGHNT and CDR2 YYREEE (reference sequence). The CDR3 runs to 14 residues. The CDR3 protein is CASSFARDNSPLHF. The CDR3 DNA reads as TGTGCCAGCAGCTTTGCACGGGATAATTCACCCCTCCACTTT. Based on the CDR3 plus reference TRBV5-4 and TRBJ1-6, the full variable domain is ETGVTQSPTHLIKTRGQQVTLRCSSQSGHNTVSWYQQALGQGPQFIFQYYREEENGRGNFPPRFSGLQFPNYSSELNVNALELDDSALYLCASSFARDNSPLHFGNGTRLTVT.

The rearrangement links TRBV29-1 to TRBJ2-7, with D unclear. The CDR3 has 12 amino acids. CDR1 SQVTM and CDR2 ANQGSEA come from the germline V gene. V was clipped by 3 bases and J by 2 bases, with 8 bases between them. CDR3 sequence reads: CSVEGGPYEQYF. In DNA, the CDR3 is TGCAGCGTTGAGGGCGGACCCTACGAGCAGTACTTC.

The rearrangement joins TRBV6-1 to TRBJ2-2; weak D call: TRBD2 (5 bases). With 2 bases removed from V and 3 bases from J, the gap between germline ends came to 16 bases. The CDR3 is 17 amino acids. The germline V gene has CDR1 MNHNS and CDR2 SASEGT. DNA of the CDR3: TGTGCCAGCAGTGAACCCCGGGCCAGCGGACACACCGGGGAGCTGTTTTTT. Its translation: CASSEPRASGHTGELFF.

This chain uses TRBV6-5 with TRBJ2-7; D uncertain. Germline CDR1 reads MNHEY; CDR2 reads SVGAGI. The CDR3 is 13 amino acids. V gave up 10 bases and J gave up 0 bases, with 13 bases separating them. In DNA, the CDR3 is TGTGCCACCTGGACCACCCTCTCCTACGAGCAGTACTTC. Translating gives CATWTTLSYEQYF.

The rearrangement links TRBV29-1 to TRBJ1-1, with D uncertain. Trimming left V 2 bases short and J 2 bases short, with 6 bases between. The germline CDR1 and CDR2 sequences are SQVTM and ANQGSEA. The CDR3 has 12 residues. The CDR3 DNA sequence: TGCAGCGTTGAAAGGGATAACACTGAAGCTTTCTTT. Translated, it gives CSVERDNTEAFF.

The gene calls are TRBV27 and TRBJ2-7; 11 bases map to TRBD1. The germline V gene has CDR1 MNHEY and CDR2 SMNVEV (reference sequence). V dropped 5 bases and J dropped 6; count of bases not matched to a gene: 18. This CDR3 contains 18 residues. The CDR3 spells CASSPDRGPGLGSIEQYF. DNA of the CDR3: TGTGCCAGCAGTCCGGACAGGGGGCCAGGACTAGGTTCTATCGAGCAGTACTTC.

J is TRBJ2-1 and V is TRBV5-8; the match to TRBD1 covers 8 bases. V lost 4 bases to trimming and J lost 5 bases; unmatched junction nucleotides: 8. There are 15 residues in the CDR3. Germline lookup yields CDR1 SGHTS and CDR2 YDEGEE. CDR3 nucleotides: TGTGCCAGCAGCCTCGGGGACAGGAAAGACAATGAGCAGTTCTTC. Residues: CASSLGDRKDNEQFF.

The CDR3 sequence: CASSPTGSNTGELFF. DNA of the CDR3: TGCGCCAGCAGCCCGACAGGGTCGAACACCGGGGAGCTGTTTTTT. V is TRBV4-1 and J is TRBJ2-2; 7 positions agree with TRBD1. CDR1 is MGHRA and CDR2 is YSYEKL in the germline V gene. CDR3 length: 15 residues. The V segment lost 4 bases and the J segment 0 bases; nucleotides outside the gene matches: 2.

The chain joins TRBV5-5 to TRBJ1-6; D is undetermined. The germline V and J ends were trimmed by 0 bases and 10 bases, with 8 bases remaining between them. This CDR3 contains 13 residues. Germline V gene data show CDR1 as SGHKS and CDR2 as YYEKEE (reference sequence). Here the CDR3 reads CASSLDPRSPLHF. CDR3 in DNA: TGTGCCAGCAGCTTGGACCCGAGATCACCCCTCCACTTT.

This clone was picked up one time. The chain links TRBV30 to TRBJ1-2; 7 nucleotides line up with TRBD1. The CDR3 loop spans 14 amino acids. Germline assignment: CDR1 GTSNPN and CDR2 SVGIG (reference sequence). The junction had 6 bases not matched to a gene; V was cut back by 0 bases and J by 5 bases. CDR3 DNA: TGTGCCTGGAGTGTGAAGGGGGCCGTATATGGCTACACCTTC. Amino acid sequence: CAWSVKGAVYGYTF.

This chain uses TRBV6-5 with TRBJ1-2; D call uncertain. V was shortened by 4 bases and J by 6 bases, with 15 bases between the two germline ends. CDR1 and CDR2 (germline): MNHEY, SVGAGI. This CDR3 is built from 14 residues. CDR3: CASSSTTGPNGYTF. For the CDR3, the DNA is TGTGCCAGCAGTTCGACTACCGGACCTAATGGCTACACCTTC.